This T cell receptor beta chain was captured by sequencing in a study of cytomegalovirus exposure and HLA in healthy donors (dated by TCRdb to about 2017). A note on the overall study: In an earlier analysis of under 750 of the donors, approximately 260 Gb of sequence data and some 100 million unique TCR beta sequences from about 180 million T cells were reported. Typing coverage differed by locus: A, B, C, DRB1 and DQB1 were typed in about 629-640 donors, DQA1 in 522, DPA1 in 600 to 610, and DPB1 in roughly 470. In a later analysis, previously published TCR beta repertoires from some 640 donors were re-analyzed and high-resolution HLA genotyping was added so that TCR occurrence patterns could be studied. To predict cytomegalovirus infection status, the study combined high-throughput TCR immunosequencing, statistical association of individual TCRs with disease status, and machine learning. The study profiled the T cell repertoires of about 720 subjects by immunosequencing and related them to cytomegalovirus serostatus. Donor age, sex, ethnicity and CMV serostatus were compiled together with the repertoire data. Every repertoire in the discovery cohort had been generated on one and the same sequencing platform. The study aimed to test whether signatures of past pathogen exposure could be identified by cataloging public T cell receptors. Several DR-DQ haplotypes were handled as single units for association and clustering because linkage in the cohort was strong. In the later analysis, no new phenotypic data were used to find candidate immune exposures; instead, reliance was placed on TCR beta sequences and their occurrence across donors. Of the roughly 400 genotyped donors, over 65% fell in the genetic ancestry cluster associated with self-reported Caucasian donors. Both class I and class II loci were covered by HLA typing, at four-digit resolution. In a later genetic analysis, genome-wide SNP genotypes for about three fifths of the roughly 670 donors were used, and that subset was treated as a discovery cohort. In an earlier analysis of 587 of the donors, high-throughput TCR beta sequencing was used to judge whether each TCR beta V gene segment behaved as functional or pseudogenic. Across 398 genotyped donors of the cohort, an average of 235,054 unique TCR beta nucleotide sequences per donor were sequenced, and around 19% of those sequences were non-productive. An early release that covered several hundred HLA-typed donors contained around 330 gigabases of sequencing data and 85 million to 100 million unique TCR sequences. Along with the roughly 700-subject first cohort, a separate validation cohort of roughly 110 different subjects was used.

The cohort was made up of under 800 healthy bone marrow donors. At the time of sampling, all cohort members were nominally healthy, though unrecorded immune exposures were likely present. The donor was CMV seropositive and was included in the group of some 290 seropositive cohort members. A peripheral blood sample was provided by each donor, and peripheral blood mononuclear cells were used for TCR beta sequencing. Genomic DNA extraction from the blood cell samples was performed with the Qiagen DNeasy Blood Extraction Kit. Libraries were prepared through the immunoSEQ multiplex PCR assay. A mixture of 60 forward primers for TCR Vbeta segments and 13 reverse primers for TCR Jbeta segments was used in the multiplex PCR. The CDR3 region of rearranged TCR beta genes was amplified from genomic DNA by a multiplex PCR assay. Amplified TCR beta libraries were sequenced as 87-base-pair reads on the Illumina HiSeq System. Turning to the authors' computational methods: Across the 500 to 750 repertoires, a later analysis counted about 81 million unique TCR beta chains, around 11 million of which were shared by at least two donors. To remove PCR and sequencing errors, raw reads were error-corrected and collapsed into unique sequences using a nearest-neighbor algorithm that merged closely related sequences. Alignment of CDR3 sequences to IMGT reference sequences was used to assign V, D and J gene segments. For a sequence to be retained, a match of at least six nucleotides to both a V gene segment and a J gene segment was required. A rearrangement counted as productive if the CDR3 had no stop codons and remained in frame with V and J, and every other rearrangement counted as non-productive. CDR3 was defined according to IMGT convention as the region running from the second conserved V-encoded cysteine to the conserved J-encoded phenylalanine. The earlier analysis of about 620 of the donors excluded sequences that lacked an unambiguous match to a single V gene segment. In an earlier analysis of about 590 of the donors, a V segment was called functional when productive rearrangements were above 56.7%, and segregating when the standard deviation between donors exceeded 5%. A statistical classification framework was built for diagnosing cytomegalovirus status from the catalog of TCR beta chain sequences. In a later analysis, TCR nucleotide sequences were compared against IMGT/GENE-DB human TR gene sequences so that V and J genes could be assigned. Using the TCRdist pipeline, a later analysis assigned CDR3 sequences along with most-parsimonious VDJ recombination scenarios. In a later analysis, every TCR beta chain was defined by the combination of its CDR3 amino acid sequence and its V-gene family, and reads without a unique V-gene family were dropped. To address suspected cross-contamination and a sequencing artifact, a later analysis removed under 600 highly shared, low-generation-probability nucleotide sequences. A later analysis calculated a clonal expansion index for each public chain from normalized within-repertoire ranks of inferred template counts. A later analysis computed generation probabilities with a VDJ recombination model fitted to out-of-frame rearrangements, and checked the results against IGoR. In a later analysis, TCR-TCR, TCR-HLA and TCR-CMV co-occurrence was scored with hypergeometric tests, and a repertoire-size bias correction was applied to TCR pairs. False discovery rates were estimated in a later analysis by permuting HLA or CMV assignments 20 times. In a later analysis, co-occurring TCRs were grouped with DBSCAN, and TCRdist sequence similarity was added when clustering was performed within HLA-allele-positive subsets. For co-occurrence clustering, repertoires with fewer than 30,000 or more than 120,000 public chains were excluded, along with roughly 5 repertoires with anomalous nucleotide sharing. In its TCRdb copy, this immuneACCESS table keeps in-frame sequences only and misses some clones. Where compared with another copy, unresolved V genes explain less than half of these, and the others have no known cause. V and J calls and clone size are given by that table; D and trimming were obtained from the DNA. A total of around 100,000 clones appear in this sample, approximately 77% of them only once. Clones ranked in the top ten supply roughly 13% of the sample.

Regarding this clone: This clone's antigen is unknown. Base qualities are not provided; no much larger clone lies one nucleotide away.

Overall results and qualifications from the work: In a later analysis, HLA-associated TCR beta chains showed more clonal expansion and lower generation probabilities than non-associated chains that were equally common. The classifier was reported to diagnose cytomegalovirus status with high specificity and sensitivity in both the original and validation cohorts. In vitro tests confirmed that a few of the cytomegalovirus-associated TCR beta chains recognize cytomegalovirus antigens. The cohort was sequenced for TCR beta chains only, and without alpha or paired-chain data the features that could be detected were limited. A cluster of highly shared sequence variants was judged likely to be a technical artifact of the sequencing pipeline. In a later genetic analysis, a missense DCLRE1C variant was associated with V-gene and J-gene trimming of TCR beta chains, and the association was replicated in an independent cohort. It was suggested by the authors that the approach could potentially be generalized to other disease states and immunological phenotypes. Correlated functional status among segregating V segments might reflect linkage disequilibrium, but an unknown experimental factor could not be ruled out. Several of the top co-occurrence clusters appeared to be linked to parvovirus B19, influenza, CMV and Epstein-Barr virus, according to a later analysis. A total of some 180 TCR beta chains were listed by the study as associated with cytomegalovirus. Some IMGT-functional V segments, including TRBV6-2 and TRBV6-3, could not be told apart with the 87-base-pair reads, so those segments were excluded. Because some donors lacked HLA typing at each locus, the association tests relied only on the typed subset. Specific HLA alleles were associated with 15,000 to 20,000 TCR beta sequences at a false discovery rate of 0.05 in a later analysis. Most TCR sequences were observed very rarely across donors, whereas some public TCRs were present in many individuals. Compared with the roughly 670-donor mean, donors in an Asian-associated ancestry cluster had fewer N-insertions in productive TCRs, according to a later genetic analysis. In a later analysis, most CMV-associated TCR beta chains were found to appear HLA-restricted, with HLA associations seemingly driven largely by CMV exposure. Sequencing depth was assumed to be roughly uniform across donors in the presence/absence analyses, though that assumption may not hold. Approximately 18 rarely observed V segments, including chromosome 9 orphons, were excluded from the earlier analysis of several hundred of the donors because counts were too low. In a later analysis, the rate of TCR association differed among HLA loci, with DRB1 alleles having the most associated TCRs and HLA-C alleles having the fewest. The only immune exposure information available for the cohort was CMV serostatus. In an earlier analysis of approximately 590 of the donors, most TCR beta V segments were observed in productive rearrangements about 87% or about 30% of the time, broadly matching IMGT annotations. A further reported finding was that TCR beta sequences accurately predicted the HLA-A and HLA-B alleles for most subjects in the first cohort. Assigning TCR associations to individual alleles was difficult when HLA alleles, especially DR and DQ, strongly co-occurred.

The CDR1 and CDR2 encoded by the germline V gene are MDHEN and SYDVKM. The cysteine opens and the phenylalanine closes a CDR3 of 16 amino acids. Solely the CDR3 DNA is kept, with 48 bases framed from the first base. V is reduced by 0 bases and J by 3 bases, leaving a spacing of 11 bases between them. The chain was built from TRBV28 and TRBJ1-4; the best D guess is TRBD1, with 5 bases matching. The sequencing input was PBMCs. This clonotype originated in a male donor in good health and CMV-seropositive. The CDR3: CASSLWPGPPNEKLFF. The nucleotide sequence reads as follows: TGTGCCAGCAGTTTATGGCCAGGGCCCCCTAATGAAAAACTGTTTTTT.